The source of this T cell receptor (beta chain) is a study of cytomegalovirus exposure and HLA in healthy donors. In the PCR, 60 Vbeta and 13 Jbeta primers were used. Assay: immunoSEQ multiplex PCR; the TCRdb copy retains only in-frame clones and omits some. Among over 60,000 clones listed, 65% to 80% were seen once. Study-level results: Compared with the roughly 670-donor mean, an Asian-associated ancestry cluster reportedly had fewer N-insertions, according to a later analysis.

Concerning this clone: Its antigen is currently unknown. The junction does not match germline at one end; this may be a read error.

The CDR3 contains 16 residues. Germline V CDR1 and CDR2: SEHNR, FQNEAQ (reference sequence). The sample was PBMCs. The receptor's source is a man between 65 and 85 years old in good health and CMV-seronegative. The rearrangement uses TRBV7-9 and TRBJ2-2; 7 nucleotides line up with TRBD1. The chain's CDR3 is CSSSLRQGRNTGELFF. The CDR3, as DNA: TGTTCCAGCAGCCTTCGACAGGGCCGTAACACCGGGGAGCTGTTTTTT.